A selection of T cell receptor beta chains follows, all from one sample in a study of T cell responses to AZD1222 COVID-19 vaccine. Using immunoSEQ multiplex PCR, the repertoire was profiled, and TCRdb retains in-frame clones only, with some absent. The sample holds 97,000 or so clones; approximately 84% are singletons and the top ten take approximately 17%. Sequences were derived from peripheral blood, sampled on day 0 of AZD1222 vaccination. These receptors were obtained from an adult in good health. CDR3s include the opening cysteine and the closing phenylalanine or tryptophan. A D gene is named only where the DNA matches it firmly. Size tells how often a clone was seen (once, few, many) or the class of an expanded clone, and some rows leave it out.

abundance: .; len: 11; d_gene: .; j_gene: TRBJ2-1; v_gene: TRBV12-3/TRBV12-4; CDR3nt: TGTGCCAGCAGTATCTTAGCGGAGCAGTTCTTC; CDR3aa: CASSILAEQFF
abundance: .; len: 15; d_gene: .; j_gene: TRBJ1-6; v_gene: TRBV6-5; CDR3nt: TGTGCCAGCAGTCCGAACCCGGGGGGGCGATCACCCCTCCACTTT; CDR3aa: CASSPNPGGRSPLHF
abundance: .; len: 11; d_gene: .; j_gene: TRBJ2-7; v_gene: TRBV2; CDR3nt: TGTGCCAGCAGTGATGTGTTCGAGCAGTACTTC; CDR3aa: CASSDVFEQYF
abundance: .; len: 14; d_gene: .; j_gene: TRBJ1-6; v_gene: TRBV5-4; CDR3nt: TGTGCCAGCAGCACAGGGTTCGCGAGCTCACCCCTCCACTTT; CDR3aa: CASSTGFASSPLHF
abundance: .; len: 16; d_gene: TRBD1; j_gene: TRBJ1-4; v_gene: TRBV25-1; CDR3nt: TGTGCCAGCAGTGAACCCATGGACAGGGTTCGGGAAAAACTGTTTTTT; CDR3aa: CASSEPMDRVREKLFF
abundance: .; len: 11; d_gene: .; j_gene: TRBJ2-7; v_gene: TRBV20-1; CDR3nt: TGCAGTGCTAGACTAGATTACGAGCAGTACTTC; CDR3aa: CSARLDYEQYF
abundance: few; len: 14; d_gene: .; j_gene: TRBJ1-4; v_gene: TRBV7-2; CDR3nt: TGTGCCAGCAGGAAACCTGCAACTAATGAAAAACTGTTTTTT; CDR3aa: CASRKPATNEKLFF
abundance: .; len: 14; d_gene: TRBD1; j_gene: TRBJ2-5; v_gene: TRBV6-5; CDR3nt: TGTGCCAGCAGTTACGGACAGGGTTTCAAGACCCAGTACTTC; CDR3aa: CASSYGQGFKTQYF
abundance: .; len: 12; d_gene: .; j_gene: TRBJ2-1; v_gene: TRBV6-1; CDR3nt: TGTGCCAGCAGAGGGGCGACGGTAGTGCAGTTCTTC; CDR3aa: CASRGATVVQFF
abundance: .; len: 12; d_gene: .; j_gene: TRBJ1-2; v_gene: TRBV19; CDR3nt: TGTGCCAGTAGTCGAACAGGCTATGGCTACACCTTC; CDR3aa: CASSRTGYGYTF
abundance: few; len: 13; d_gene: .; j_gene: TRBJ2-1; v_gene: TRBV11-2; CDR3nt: TGTGCCAGCAGCTCGCCCCTCGTCAAGGAGCAGTTCTTC; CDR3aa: CASSSPLVKEQFF
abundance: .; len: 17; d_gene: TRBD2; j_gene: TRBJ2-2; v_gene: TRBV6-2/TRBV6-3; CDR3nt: TGTGCCAGCAGTAAGACTAGCGGTATCACCAACACCGGGGAGCTGTTTTTT; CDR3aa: CASSKTSGITNTGELFF
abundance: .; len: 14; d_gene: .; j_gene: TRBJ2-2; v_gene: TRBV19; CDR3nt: TGTGCCAGTAGTATTCAGGAGAACACCGGGGAGCTGTTTTTT; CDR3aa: CASSIQENTGELFF
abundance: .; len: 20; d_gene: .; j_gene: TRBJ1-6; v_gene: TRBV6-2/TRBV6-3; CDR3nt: TGTGCCAGCAGTTACCAGACCGGGGGAAAAGGGAGCTCCTATAATTCACCCCTCCACTTT; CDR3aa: CASSYQTGGKGSSYNSPLHF
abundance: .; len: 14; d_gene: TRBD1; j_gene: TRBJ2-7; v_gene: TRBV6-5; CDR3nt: TGTGCCAGCAGTTACAGGACAGGGGGCTACGAGCAGTACTTC; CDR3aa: CASSYRTGGYEQYF
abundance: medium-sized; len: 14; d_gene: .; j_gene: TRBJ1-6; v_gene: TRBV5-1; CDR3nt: TGCGCCAGCAGCTTGGGGGGCCAGCAGTCACCCCTCCACTTT; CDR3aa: CASSLGGQQSPLHF
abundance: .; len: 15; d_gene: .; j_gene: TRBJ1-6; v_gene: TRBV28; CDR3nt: TGTGCCAGCAGTTTGCCCAGGGAAGGTGCCTCACCCCTCCACTTT; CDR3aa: CASSLPREGASPLHF
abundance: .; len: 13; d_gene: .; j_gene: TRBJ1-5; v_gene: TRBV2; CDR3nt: TGTGCCAGCAGTCAACAACCGGGACAAAAGGCTATTTTT; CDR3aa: CASSQQPGQKAIF
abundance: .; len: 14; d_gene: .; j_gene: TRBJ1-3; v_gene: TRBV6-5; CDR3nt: TGTGCCAGCAGGACAGGTCGCTCTGGAAACACCATATATTTT; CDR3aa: CASRTGRSGNTIYF
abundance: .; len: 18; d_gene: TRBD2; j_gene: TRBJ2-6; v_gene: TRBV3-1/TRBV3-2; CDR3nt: TGTGCCAGCAGCGGACTAGCGGGGGGGAGCTCTGGGGCCAACGTCCTGACTTTC; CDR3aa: CASSGLAGGSSGANVLTF
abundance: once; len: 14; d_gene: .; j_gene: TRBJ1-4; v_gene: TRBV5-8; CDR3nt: TGTGCCAGCAGCTTGGTCAGGACGAATGAAAAACTGTTTTTT; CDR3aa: CASSLVRTNEKLFF
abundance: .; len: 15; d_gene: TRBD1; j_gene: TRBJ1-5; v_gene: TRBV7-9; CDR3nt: TGTGCCAGCAGCTTAGCCTCCACAGGGGATCAGCCCCAGCATTTT; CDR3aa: CASSLASTGDQPQHF